This TCR beta chain is from a study of vaccination effects on CD4 cells after COVID-19. Across the whole study: After the second dose, samples were taken at median day 72.

The ViraFEST assay expanded antigen-specific CD4+ T cells with viral peptide pools before sequencing. CD4+ T cell isolation took place after 10 days of culture. Two doses of either BNT162b2 or mRNA-1273 were given to each participant. Replacing half the medium with IL-2 medium was done on days 3 and 7. The data were produced by immunoSEQ multiplex PCR, yet TCRdb's version contains in-frame clones alone and is incomplete. The sample lists more than 25,000 clones; around 75% were seen once. The germline CDR1 and CDR2 sequences are LGHDT and YNNKEL (reference sequence). This CDR3 contains 19 residues. V dropped 1 base and J dropped 4 bases, with 23 bases sitting between them. The count of this clone is one. The antigen remains unidentified.

Specimen: CD4+ T cells from PBMCs cultured with SARS-CoV-2 spike peptides, collected after COVID-19 vaccination. The sequence derives from a human donor who received a COVID-19 vaccine. Some clones in this sample may be carry-over from other donors' samples. The genes are TRBV3-1 (or the pseudogene TRBV3-2) and TRBJ2-1, with D possibly being TRBD2 (7 bases). The CDR3 is CASSQVVMRRGPGYNEQFF. The CDR3 DNA reads TGTGCCAGCAGCCAAGTGGTTATGCGGCGGGGGCCGGGGTACAATGAGCAGTTCTTC.